The text below deals with one TCR beta chain. This clonotype has at least ten counts. Its antigen remains unidentified. Within one base of it there is no much larger clone, and no base qualities were kept. The CDR3, cysteine through phenylalanine, is 14 amino acids long. Solely the CDR3 DNA is kept, with 42 bases framed from the first base. V and J are trimmed by 6 bases and 2 bases, and the gene matches miss 6 bases of the junction. Taken from the germline V gene, the CDR1 and CDR2 loops are MNHEY and SVGAGI. The sample is drawn from a study of spatial heterogeneity in lung cancer (dated by TCRdb to the late 2010s). Regarding the complete study: Beta-chain transcripts were consistently detected in greater numbers than alpha-chain transcripts, which likely reflected higher beta-chain transcript abundance. At surgery, both alpha and beta chains were TCR-sequenced in 200 to 250 tumor regions, fewer than 85 matched nontumor lung samples and a few dozen PBMC samples. In the raw uncorrected reads, each unique combination of TCR and UMI appeared on average more than ten times. Nonsynonymous mutation counts, determined by whole-exome sequencing of tumor tissue, were related to TCR repertoire features. In non-small cell lung cancer, the study made a quantitative comparison of TCR alpha and beta repertoires among multiple tumor regions, matched nontumor lung and blood. The investigation overall reported the following: Ubiquitous expanded tumor TCRs were detected in blood more often at tumor resection than at routine follow-up. Confirming at a functional level the hypothesis that regional TCRs recognize regional mutations was considered to require additional single-cell paired TCR alpha and beta sequencing.

Library creation used 5' RACE. Sequenced on a NextSeq 500. To allow correction of PCR and sequencing errors, the TCR library protocol tagged every TCR cDNA molecule with a unique molecular identifier. Per the authors' processing: TCR identification, UMI-based error correction and CDR3 extraction were performed with Decombinator tools. Expanded TCRs were defined as those above a frequency of 2 per 1,000, corresponding to the top 1% of the tumor frequency distribution. Rényi diversity was computed with the R vegan package after subsampling each repertoire 100 times to 5,000 TCRs. CDR3 similarity networks were built from amino acid triplet string-kernel similarity, with CDR3s being connected when pairwise similarity was above 0.82. TCRdb cleaned the public reads at Q25 with fastp, built clones with MiXCR and kept in-frame beta chains. Rows are combined by CDR3 protein, so each entry shows the most common genes and DNA. Clone size and V and J calls follow TCRdb, not the original study. The sample records approximately 11,000 distinct CDR3 sequences, less than 4.5% of which are singletons. The top ten hold around half of the sample.

This specimen's time point label, per the study, means: sample taken at primary tumor resection. Samples were obtained from approximately 77 patients with early-stage, untreated non-small cell lung cancer from the lung TRACERx cohort. For TCR sequencing, whole RNA was extracted from tumor and nontumor lung tissue, or from cryopreserved PBMC samples, and no cell sorting was done. Patients were selected for TCR sequencing only if sufficient RNA was available from at least two tumor regions. The sample consisted of PBMCs, taken at surgery. Rearrangement joined TRBV6-5 to TRBJ2-7, with 8 middle bases fitting TRBD1. This clonotype was sampled from a female donor with early-stage non-small cell lung cancer. The DNA reads as follows: TGTGCCAGCAGGCCCGGACAGGGAACCTACGAGCAGTACTTC. The encoded protein is CASRPGQGTYEQYF.